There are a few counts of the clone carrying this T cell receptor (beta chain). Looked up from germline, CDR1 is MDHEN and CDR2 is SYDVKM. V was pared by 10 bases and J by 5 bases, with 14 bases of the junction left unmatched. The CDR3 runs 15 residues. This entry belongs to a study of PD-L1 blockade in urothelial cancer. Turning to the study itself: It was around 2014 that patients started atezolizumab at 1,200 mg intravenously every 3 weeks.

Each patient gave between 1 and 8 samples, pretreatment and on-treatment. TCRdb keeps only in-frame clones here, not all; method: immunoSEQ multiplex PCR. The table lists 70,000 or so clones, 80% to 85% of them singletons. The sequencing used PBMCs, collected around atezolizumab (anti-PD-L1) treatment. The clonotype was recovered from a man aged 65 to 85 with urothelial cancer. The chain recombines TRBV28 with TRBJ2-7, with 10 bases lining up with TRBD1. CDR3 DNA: TGTGCCACGACAAACCCGGGACAGGGGAGGCACGAGCAGTACTTC. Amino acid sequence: CATTNPGQGRHEQYF.